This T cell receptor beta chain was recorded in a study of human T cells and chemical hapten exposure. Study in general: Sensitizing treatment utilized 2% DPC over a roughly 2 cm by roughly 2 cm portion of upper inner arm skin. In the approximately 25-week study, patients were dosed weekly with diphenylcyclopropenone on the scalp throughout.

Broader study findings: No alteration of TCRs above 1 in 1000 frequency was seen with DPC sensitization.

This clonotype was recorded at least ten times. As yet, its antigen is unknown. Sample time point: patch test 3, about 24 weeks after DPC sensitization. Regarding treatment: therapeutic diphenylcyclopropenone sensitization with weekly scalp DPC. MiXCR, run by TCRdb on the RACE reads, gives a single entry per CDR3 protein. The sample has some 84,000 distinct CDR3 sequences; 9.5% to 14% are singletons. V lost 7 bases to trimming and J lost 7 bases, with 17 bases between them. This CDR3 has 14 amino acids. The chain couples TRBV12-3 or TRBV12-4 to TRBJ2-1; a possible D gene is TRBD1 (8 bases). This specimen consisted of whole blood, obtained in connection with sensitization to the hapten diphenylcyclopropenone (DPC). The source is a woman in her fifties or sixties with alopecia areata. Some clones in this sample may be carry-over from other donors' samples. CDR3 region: CASKTGGGRNEQFF. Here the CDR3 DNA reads TGTGCCAGCAAAACAGGGGGGGGTAGGAATGAGCAGTTCTTC.